This TCR beta chain was identified in a study of blood T cell repertoires in COVID-19. At the level of the study: Acute and convalescent COVID-19 samples came from the United States, Italy and Spain. Sample material is recorded as cDNA or gDNA derived from T cells, B-cell-depleted T cells, or PBMCs.

Source study methods: Using reference gene primer amplification, nucleated cell counts were estimated. Sequencing used immunoSEQ multiplex PCR; TCRdb keeps in-frame clones, though not all of them. The V and J calls and clone size are taken from that table; D and trimming were inferred from the DNA. Of 200,000 to 250,000 clones in the sample, approximately 81% are singletons; the top ten hold 3.6%. This clone appeared a single time. The germline CDR1 and CDR2 sequences are KGHSH and LQKENI. V was pared by 3 bases and J by 0 bases, with 21 bases between. The CDR3 spans 19 residues. The sequencing input was peripheral blood. The sequence was collected from a woman older than 75 with acute or convalescent COVID-19. The rearrangement uses TRBV18 and TRBJ1-3; D perhaps matches TRBD1 (6 bases). The CDR3 is CASSPLPVQGTSSGNTIYF. The CDR3 coding sequence is TGTGCCAGCTCACCGCTCCCGGTCCAGGGGACCTCCTCTGGAAACACCATATATTTT.